The next 14 T cell receptor beta chains were all read from a single sample in a study of T cell repertoires in cytomegalovirus infection. TCRdb processed the reads anew with MiXCR; each CDR3 protein has one entry. The profile shows around 100,000 distinct CDR3 sequences, about 40% of them singletons. The antigens these receptors bind are not known. The sequencing here drew on CD8+ T cells from cultured PBMCs, taken from culture after CMV antigen stimulation. The source of these receptors is a human donor in good health (CMV status not recorded). Some clones in this sample may be carry-over from other donors' samples.

This sequence joins TRBV6-1 and TRBJ1-6; the D gene is possibly TRBD1 (6 bases). V dropped 0 bases and J dropped 10 bases, with 16 bases sitting between them. The CDR3 has 16 residues. Germline lookup yields CDR1 MNHNS and CDR2 SASEGT. This CDR3 reads CASSEALKQGGSPLHF. CDR3 in DNA: TGTGCCAGCAGTGAAGCGCTAAAACAGGGAGGGTCACCCCTCCACTTT.

V and J are TRBV28 and TRBJ2-1; 10 bases map to TRBD2. CDR1 is MDHEN and CDR2 is SYDVKM in the germline V gene. V was clipped by 7 bases and J by 5 bases; unmatched bases: 5. The CDR3 spans 14 residues. In DNA form, the CDR3 reads TGTGCCAGCACGGGACTAGCGTTTCACAATGAGCAGTTCTTC. It translates to CASTGLAFHNEQFF.

With regard to this clonotype: The junction differs from germline at one of its ends, possibly a read error. The chain links TRBV27 to TRBJ2-1; TRBD2 aligns across 7 bases. This CDR3 has 14 amino acids. Germline CDR1 and CDR2: MNHEY and SMNVEV (reference sequence). The CDR3 here is CASSLLLWGGEKVF. CDR3 nucleotide sequence: TGTGCCAGCAGTTTACTTCTTTGGGGGGGAGAAAAAGTCTTC.

This sequence joins TRBV12-3 or TRBV12-4 and TRBJ2-1, with D possibly being TRBD2 (6 bases). CDR3 length: 15 residues. The ends were cut back, 3 bases at V and 6 bases at J, with 15 bases in the middle. The CDR3 loop reads CASSFDGTLRNEQFF. The CDR3 nucleotides are TGTGCCAGCAGTTTCGACGGGACTCTACGCAATGAGCAGTTCTTC.

The chain is built from TRBV27 and TRBJ1-2; no clear D. The CDR3 contains 15 residues. Germline loops: CDR1 MNHEY, CDR2 SMNVEV (reference sequence). Trimming pared 4 bases from V and 2 bases from J, leaving 14 bases between. Written as DNA, the CDR3 is TGTGCCAGCAGTTCGCAGGTGTTGGGGAACTATGGCTACACCTTC. Translation gives CASSSQVLGNYGYTF.

The genes are TRBV25-1 and TRBJ1-1; perhaps TRBD1 as D (6 bases). CDR1 is MGHDK, CDR2 SYGVNS, per germline. The length of the CDR3 is 14 residues. Trimming stripped 6 bases from V and 3 bases from J, with 14 bases between. CDR3: CASSAGGFYTEAFF. The CDR3 coding sequence is TGTGCCAGCAGCGCGGGGGGCTTTTACACTGAAGCTTTCTTT.

The V call is TRBV19, the J call TRBJ1-4, with 7 bases aligning to TRBD1. The CDR3 has 15 residues. Trimming at V came to 5 bases and at J to 3 bases, leaving 6 bases not matched to a gene. CDR1 and CDR2 (germline): LNHDA, SQIVND (reference sequence). CDR3 sequence (DNA): TGTGCCAGTAGTTCGACAGGGATGGCTAATGAAAAACTGTTTTTT. Encoded protein: CASSSTGMANEKLFF.

This clonotype has more than one count but fewer than ten. The chain is built from TRBV20-1 and TRBJ2-3, with 8 bases fitting TRBD2. The CDR3 runs 15 residues. Per germline, CDR1 DFQATT and CDR2 SNEGSKA (reference sequence). V shed 3 bases and J 2 bases; nucleotides not matched to a gene: 7. Written as DNA, the CDR3 is TGCAGTGCTAGCAGTAGCGGGGACCCCACAGATACGCAGTATTTT. It yields the protein CSASSSGDPTDTQYF.

The sample holds a few counts of this clonotype. The gene calls are TRBV7-2 and TRBJ2-3, with D possibly TRBD2 on 6 matching bases. V was clipped by 0 bases and J by 2 bases, with 12 bases between them. Germline loops: CDR1 SGHTA, CDR2 FQGNSA. This CDR3 comprises 16 residues. The CDR3 DNA sequence: TGTGCCAGCAGCTTAGCGGGGGACTCTTACACAGATACGCAGTATTTT. The encoded protein is CASSLAGDSYTDTQYF.

This clonotype was detected only a few times. CDR3 sequence reads: CASSHGVGNTEAFF. CDR3 nucleotides: TGTGCCAGCAGCCATGGGGTGGGGAACACTGAAGCTTTCTTT. This chain joins TRBV7-8 and TRBJ1-1; D is ambiguous. Per the germline V gene, CDR1 is SGHVS and CDR2 is FQNEAQ. Trimming took 5 bases from V and 1 from J, leaving 11 bases between them. This CDR3 has 14 residues.

This clonotype was observed at least ten times. The genes are TRBV6-1 and TRBJ2-1; 9 bases agree with TRBD1. The CDR3 length is 15 residues. Trimming at V came to 9 bases and at J to 3 bases, leaving 9 bases not matched to a gene. Germline-derived CDR1 and CDR2 are MNHNS and SASEGT. CDR3 protein: CASIEMTGGYNEQFF. CDR3 bases: TGTGCCAGTATAGAGATGACAGGGGGCTACAATGAGCAGTTCTTC.

V usage is TRBV7-6 and J usage is TRBJ2-1; D remains ambiguous. The germline CDR1 and CDR2 sequences are SGHVS and FNYEAQ. The CDR3 runs 16 residues. V shed 2 bases and J shed 4 bases, with 15 bases lying between them. Here the CDR3 reads CASSLIEYAVYNEQFF. The CDR3 DNA sequence: TGTGCCAGCAGCTTAATTGAGTACGCGGTTTACAATGAGCAGTTCTTC.

This clonotype was counted between two and nine times. The gene calls are TRBV19 and TRBJ2-1, with a weak D call TRBD2 (7 bases). Trimming left V 5 bases short and J 2 bases short, with 13 bases between. Germline V gene sequence: CDR1 LNHDA, CDR2 SQIVND (reference sequence). The CDR3 extends over 15 amino acids. CDR3 sequence reads: CASSLWGGTYNEQFF. In nucleotides, the CDR3 is TGTGCCAGTAGTTTGTGGGGGGGCACCTACAATGAGCAGTTCTTC.

The table lists this clonotype with a few counts. The chain is built from TRBV7-8 and TRBJ2-5, with 7 bases aligning to TRBD2. From germline, CDR1 is SGHVS and CDR2 FQNEAQ. The CDR3 length is 14 residues. V gave up 4 bases and J gave up 2 bases; unmatched junction bases: 4. In DNA, the CDR3 is TGTGCCAGCAGCTACACTAGCGAACAAGAGACCCAGTACTTC. Amino acid sequence: CASSYTSEQETQYF.